This T cell receptor (beta chain) was recorded in a study of blood T cell repertoires in COVID-19. Across the study: Acute and convalescent COVID-19 samples came from the United States, Italy and Spain. Sources were T cells, B-cell-depleted T cells, or PBMCs; the material itself was cDNA or gDNA.

Followed longitudinally, the Seattle patients had been enrolled during active infection. Per the original methods: Reference gene primer amplification yielded estimated nucleated cell counts. TCRdb keeps only in-frame clones here, not all; method: immunoSEQ multiplex PCR. The V and J calls and the clone size are those of that table, but D and trimming were determined from the DNA. The sample carries approximately 300,000 clones, 70% to 85% recorded once. Germline lookup yields CDR1 MNHEY and CDR2 SVGAGI. The CDR3 has 14 amino acids. The V and J ends lost 6 bases and 4 bases respectively, with 15 bases between them.

This TCR came from a human donor with COVID-19, enrolled during active disease. The donor label of this sample is uncertain. The source material was peripheral blood. The chain recombines TRBV6-5 with TRBJ1-1; D might be TRBD1 (5 bases). The CDR3 sequence: CASSPGLGLTEAFF. For the CDR3, the DNA is TGTGCCAGCAGCCCAGGGTTAGGTCTCACTGAAGCTTTCTTT.